This passage covers 26 T cell receptor beta chains from one sample sequenced in a study of T cell responses to AZD1222 COVID-19 vaccine. TCRdb's table, derived via immunoSEQ multiplex PCR, lists solely in-frame clones and lacks some. The repertoire holds 150,000 or so clones, with under 95% as singletons. The source material was peripheral blood, sampled 28 days after the second AZD1222 dose. All receptors come from an adult who received the AZD1222 COVID-19 vaccine.

The chain links TRBV7-9 to TRBJ2-5, with no clear D. V dropped 5 bases and J dropped 1 base, with 2 bases sitting between them. The CDR3 runs 11 residues. Per germline, CDR1 SEHNR and CDR2 FQNEAQ (reference sequence). The CDR3 sequence: CASSLQETQYF. The CDR3 coding sequence is TGTGCCAGCAGCCTCCAAGAGACCCAGTACTTC.

The chain joins TRBV5-4 to TRBJ2-1, with TRBD1 matching over 9 bases. V shed 4 bases, J shed 6 bases, and the junction held 5 bases outside the gene matches. The germline gives CDR1 SGHNT, CDR2 YYREEE (reference sequence). The CDR3 runs to 14 residues. The DNA for the CDR3 is TGTGCCAGCAGCAACGGGGACAGGGCCAATGAGCAGTTCTTC. Residues: CASSNGDRANEQFF.

The rearrangement links TRBV5-8 to TRBJ1-1; 9 bases map to TRBD1. The ends lost 4 bases at V and 1 base at J; junction bases unmatched: 11. The CDR3 length is 17 residues. Germline V gene lookup returns CDR1 SGHTS and CDR2 YDEGEE. The CDR3 here is CASSRRDRVSKNTEAFF. CDR3 sequence (DNA): TGTGCCAGCAGCCGGCGGGACAGGGTTTCGAAGAACACTGAAGCTTTCTTT.

The CDR3, as DNA: TGTGCCAGCAGCCAAAGGCTGGGACTAGCGGGGACCCGGAAGGACGATACGCAGTATTTT. Encoded protein: CASSQRLGLAGTRKDDTQYF. V usage is TRBV3-1 (or the pseudogene TRBV3-2) and J usage is TRBJ2-3; 13 bases align to TRBD2. The germline gives CDR1 LGHDT, CDR2 YNNKEL (reference sequence). With V trimmed by 2 bases and J by 6 bases, 17 bases remained unmatched. This CDR3 is built from 20 residues.

CDR3 amino acids: CASRRGRGYEQYF. The CDR3 nucleotides are TGTGCCTCTCGCCGGGGCAGAGGCTACGAGCAGTACTTC. V is TRBV27 and J is TRBJ2-7; either TRBD1 or TRBD2 may fit D (5 bases each). This CDR3 spans 13 amino acids. CDR1 MNHEY and CDR2 SMNVEV come from the germline V gene (reference sequence). V gave up 11 bases and J gave up 3 bases, with 17 bases separating them.

The genes are TRBV7-9 and TRBJ1-5; D gene ambiguous. Germline V gene data show CDR1 as SEHNR and CDR2 as FQNEAQ (reference sequence). The CDR3 has 13 amino acids. The V and J ends lost 4 bases and 3 bases respectively, with 7 bases between them. The CDR3 here is CASSSLFNQPQHF. DNA for the CDR3: TGTGCCAGCAGCTCCCTGTTCAATCAGCCCCAGCATTTT.

This chain links TRBV30 with TRBJ1-1, with D maybe TRBD1 (6 bases). V was trimmed by 5 bases and J by 1 base, leaving 20 bases between them. Germline V lookup: CDR1 GTSNPN, CDR2 SVGIG (reference sequence). The CDR3 length is 16 residues. The CDR3 DNA reads TGTGCCTGGTCGCCGGGGGGCGGGATGGCGAACACTGAAGCTTTCTTT. This codes for CAWSPGGGMANTEAFF. Based on the CDR3 plus reference TRBV30 and TRBJ1-1, the full variable domain is SQTIHQWPATLVQPVGSPLSLECTVEGTSNPNLYWYRQAAGRGLQLLFYSVGIGQISSEVPQNLSASRPQDRQFILSSKKLLLSDSGFYLCAWSPGGGMANTEAFFGQGTRLTVV.

This chain links TRBV5-1 with TRBJ1-2; 9 bases match TRBD1. Trimming took 4 bases from V and 6 from J; bases not matched to a gene: 13. Germline assignment: CDR1 SGHRS and CDR2 YFSETQ. This CDR3 region has 16 residues. The CDR3 here is CASSDRPGQGVNGYTF. In nucleotides, the CDR3 is TGCGCCAGCAGCGATCGGCCGGGACAGGGAGTTAATGGCTACACCTTC.

The chain links TRBV2 to TRBJ2-2; TRBD1 aligns across 7 bases. The CDR3 runs to 14 residues. Germline V lookup: CDR1 SNHLY, CDR2 FYNNEI. The trim removed 10 bases at V and 1 base at J, leaving 6 bases unmatched. The CDR3, as DNA: TGTGCCACCAGAGACAGGGTGAACACCGGGGAGCTGTTTTTT. Residues: CATRDRVNTGELFF.

The rearrangement joins TRBV7-9 to TRBJ1-2, with TRBD1 as a possible D gene (6 bases). The CDR3 has 16 residues. Trimming removed 3 bases at V and 1 base at J, with 15 bases between. Germline assignment: CDR1 SEHNR and CDR2 FQNEAQ (reference sequence). CDR3 DNA: TGTGCCAGCAGCTTCTCTTTGGACAGAAATAACTATGGCTACACCTTC. This sequence encodes CASSFSLDRNNYGYTF.

The chain recombines TRBV7-3 with TRBJ1-1, with unresolved D. This CDR3 spans 13 amino acids. V dropped 4 bases and J dropped 2 bases, with 8 bases sitting between them. In germline, CDR1 is SGHTA, CDR2 FQGTGA. DNA for the CDR3: TGTGCCAGCAGCTCAGACGCAAACACTGAAGCTTTCTTT. Residues: CASSSDANTEAFF.

The rearrangement links TRBV7-8 to TRBJ1-5; D is possibly TRBD1 (5 bases). The CDR3 is 14 residues long. V dropped 5 bases and J dropped 5 bases, with 13 bases sitting between them. Germline V gives CDR1 SGHVS, CDR2 FQNEAQ. The CDR3 protein is CASSPRGVDQPQHF. CDR3 DNA: TGTGCCAGCAGCCCTCGGGGGGTGGATCAGCCCCAGCATTTT.

The V gene is TRBV6-6, the J gene TRBJ1-1, with a tentative D call TRBD1 (5 bases). Trimming removed 5 bases from V and 1 base from J, with 14 bases in between. The germline V gene encodes CDR1 MNHNY and CDR2 SVGAGI (reference sequence). This CDR3 region has 15 residues. The CDR3 loop reads CASSHTGTENTEAFF. Written as DNA, the CDR3 is TGTGCCAGCAGTCACACCGGGACGGAGAACACTGAAGCTTTCTTT.

The V and J genes are TRBV3-1 (or the pseudogene TRBV3-2) and TRBJ2-1; D call uncertain. The CDR3 is 13 amino acids. Germline V gene lookup returns CDR1 LGHDT and CDR2 YNNKEL (reference sequence). The V gene lost 1 base and the J gene lost 9 bases, with 10 bases spanning the gap. The CDR3: CASSQASAAEQFF. For the CDR3, the DNA is TGTGCCAGCAGCCAAGCATCGGCAGCTGAGCAGTTCTTC.

This clone showed up just once. The J gene is TRBJ1-2, the V gene TRBV27, with TRBD1 matching 9 bases. The CDR3 has 14 amino acids. CDR1 and CDR2 (germline): MNHEY, SMNVEV (reference sequence). The junction had 6 bases not matched to a gene; V was cut back by 6 bases and J by 4 bases. CDR3 sequence reads: CASRGTGLAYGYTF. Written as DNA, the CDR3 is TGTGCCAGCAGGGGGACAGGGCTGGCCTATGGCTACACCTTC.

The chain has TRBV3-1 (or the pseudogene TRBV3-2) and TRBJ2-3; D not resolved. There are 13 residues in the CDR3. CDR1 is LGHDT, CDR2 YNNKEL, per germline (reference sequence). Trimming removed 5 bases from V and 5 bases from J, with 11 bases in between. The CDR3 region is CASSTRLKDTQYF. DNA for the CDR3: TGTGCCAGCAGCACCCGACTGAAAGATACGCAGTATTTT.

The chain carries TRBV5-4 and TRBJ1-2; D perhaps matches TRBD1 (5 bases). The length of the CDR3 is 12 residues. Per the germline V gene, CDR1 is SGHNT and CDR2 is YYREEE (reference sequence). Trimming removed 6 bases from V and 4 bases from J, with 10 bases in between. CDR3 loop: CASTLGGYGYTF. CDR3 DNA sequence: TGTGCCAGCACCCTCGGGGGCTATGGCTACACCTTC.

This chain joins TRBV19 and TRBJ1-5; D possibly corresponds to TRBD1 (5 bases). CDR3 size: 16 residues. V shed 2 bases and J shed 0 bases, with 11 bases lying between them. Germline V gives CDR1 LNHDA, CDR2 SQIVND (reference sequence). This chain's CDR3 is CASSITSRASNQPQHF. The CDR3 DNA sequence: TGTGCCAGTAGTATAACGAGCAGGGCTAGCAATCAGCCCCAGCATTTT.

J is TRBJ1-2 and V is TRBV5-6, with 8 bases matching TRBD1. The germline gives CDR1 SGHDT, CDR2 YYEEEE. CDR3 length equals 18 residues. The V gene end was trimmed by 0 bases and the J gene end by 3 bases; junction bases not matched to a gene: 13. CDR3 loop: CASSLGPGTGPPDYGYTF. The CDR3 DNA follows: TGTGCCAGCAGCTTGGGACCCGGGACAGGCCCTCCGGACTATGGCTACACCTTC.

This sequence joins TRBV6-5 and TRBJ2-1, with unresolved D. The CDR3 runs 13 residues. The V and J ends lost 6 bases and 2 bases respectively, with 8 bases between them. CDR1 is MNHEY, CDR2 SVGAGI, per germline. This CDR3 reads CASRHDAYNEQFF. DNA for the CDR3: TGTGCCAGCAGACACGACGCCTACAATGAGCAGTTCTTC.

The chain has TRBV6-6 and TRBJ1-2; D unclear. The CDR3 has 11 residues. CDR1 MNHNY and CDR2 SVGAGI come from the germline V gene (reference sequence). Between the trimmed V and J ends, which lost 4 bases and 8 bases, there was a span of 8 bases. The CDR3 protein is CASSLATGYTF. CDR3 DNA: TGTGCCAGCAGTTTAGCTACCGGCTACACCTTC.

This clone was seen once. The V call is TRBV3-1 (or the pseudogene TRBV3-2), the J call TRBJ1-2, with 7 bases that match TRBD1. The CDR3 loop spans 13 amino acids. Germline V CDR1 and CDR2: LGHDT, YNNKEL (reference sequence). With 4 bases clipped from V and 6 bases from J, the junction kept 5 bases outside the gene matches. CDR3 in DNA: TGTGCCAGCAGCCGCGGGACAGAGCATGGCTACACCTTC. Residues: CASSRGTEHGYTF.

The chain recombines TRBV6-1 with TRBJ1-1; D is undetermined. The CDR3 has 12 amino acids. Germline V gene sequence: CDR1 MNHNS, CDR2 SASEGT. Trimming left V 2 bases short and J 8 bases short, with 9 bases between. CDR3 bases: TGTGCCAGCAGTGAACAAAGGGCCGAAGCTTTCTTT. Translated: CASSEQRAEAFF.

CDR3 coding DNA: TGCAGCGTTGAATACCTCACCGAACGGAACACTGAAGCTTTCTTT. It codes for CSVEYLTERNTEAFF. This chain connects TRBV29-1 to TRBJ1-1; D is unresolved. Germline CDR1 SQVTM, CDR2 ANQGSEA. The CDR3 is made up of 15 amino acids. V dropped 2 bases and J dropped 1 base, with 14 bases sitting between them.

This chain links TRBV27 with TRBJ2-3; the match to TRBD2 covers 7 bases. CDR1 and CDR2 (germline): MNHEY, SMNVEV (reference sequence). This CDR3 has 15 residues. V lost 6 bases to trimming and J lost 6 bases; unmatched junction nucleotides: 12. The CDR3 bases are TGTGCCAGCAGCCAGACTAGCTCGCCAACGGATACGCAGTATTTT. It encodes CASSQTSSPTDTQYF.

V gene TRBV7-9 combines with J gene TRBJ1-3, with 9 bases matching TRBD1. CDR1 and CDR2 (germline): SEHNR, FQNEAQ (reference sequence). This CDR3 is built from 18 residues. V was clipped by 0 bases and J by 4 bases; unmatched bases: 10. CDR3 sequence reads: CASSLALTGQGTGNTIYF. CDR3 DNA: TGTGCCAGCAGCTTAGCGCTTACGGGACAGGGTACAGGAAACACCATATATTTT.